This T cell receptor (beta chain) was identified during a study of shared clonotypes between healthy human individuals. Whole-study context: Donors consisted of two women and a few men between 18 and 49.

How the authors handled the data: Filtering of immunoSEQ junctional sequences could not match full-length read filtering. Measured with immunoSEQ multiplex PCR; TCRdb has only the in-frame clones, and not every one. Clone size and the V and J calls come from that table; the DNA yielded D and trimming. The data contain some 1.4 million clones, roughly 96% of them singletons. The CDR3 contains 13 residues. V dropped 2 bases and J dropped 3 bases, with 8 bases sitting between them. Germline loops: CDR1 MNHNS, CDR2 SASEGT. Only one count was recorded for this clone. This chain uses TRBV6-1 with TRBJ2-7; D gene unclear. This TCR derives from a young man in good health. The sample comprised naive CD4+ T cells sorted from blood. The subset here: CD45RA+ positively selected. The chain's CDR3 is CASSENPRYEQYF. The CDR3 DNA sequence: TGTGCCAGCAGTGAAAACCCCCGCTACGAGCAGTACTTC.